This T cell receptor beta chain was sequenced for a study of blood T cell repertoires in COVID-19. Across the study: From T cells, B-cell-depleted T cells, or PBMCs came the material, which was cDNA or gDNA.

In terms of age and location, participants ranged from roughly 18 to 95 years and lived in approximately 26 US areas. V was clipped by 10 bases and J by 0 bases, with 16 bases between them. The CDR3 runs to 15 residues. From germline, CDR1 is SNHLY and CDR2 FYNNEI. Under the authors' procedure: Counts of nucleated cells, estimated from reference gene primer amplification, were obtained. Some clones are missing from TCRdb's copy, which holds only in-frame ones; the method was immunoSEQ multiplex PCR. V, J and clone size are taken as reported in that table, and D and trimming were inferred from the DNA itself. The sample carries roughly 130,000 clones, approximately 84% recorded once.

Sequencing input: PBMCs or T cells enriched from blood (not recorded which). The TCR originated in a woman aged 50 to 65 with acute COVID-19. The chain carries TRBV2 and TRBJ2-1; D perhaps matches TRBD1 (7 bases). The DNA for the CDR3 is TGTGCCACCGGCTCAGGGGGGAGCTCCTACAATGAGCAGTTCTTC. Residues: CATGSGGSSYNEQFF. The full variable domain, its missing parts supplied by reference TRBV2 and TRBJ2-1, is EPEVTQTPSHQVTQMGQEVILRCVPISNHLYFYWYRQILGQKVEFLVSFYNNEISEKSEIFDDQFSVERPDGSNFTLKIRSTKLEDSAMYFCATGSGGSSYNEQFFGPGTRLTVL.